This T cell receptor beta chain was sequenced for a study of EBV T-cell therapy then PD-1 blockade in nasopharyngeal carcinoma. Points on this clone: Antigen unknown.

Here immunoSEQ multiplex PCR was the method, and the copy in TCRdb shows in-frame clones only, minus some. The data contain some 20,000 clones, 84% of them singletons. The treatment is: AdE1-LMPpoly-expanded autologous EBV-specific T-cell therapy followed by anti-PD-1 nivolumab. The clonotype originates from a man in his forties with nasopharyngeal carcinoma. This sample comprised CD8+ T cells from blood, obtained at roughly day 35 from a patient whose treatment included autologous EBV-specific T cells and nivolumab.

As DNA, the CDR3 is TGCGCCAGCCGACAGGGGGCGCATCGAGAAAAACTGTTTTTT. This encodes CASRQGAHREKLFF. The genes are TRBV5-1 and TRBJ1-4, with 10 bases identical to TRBD1. The trim removed 7 bases at V and 8 bases at J, leaving 8 bases unmatched. The germline gives CDR1 SGHRS, CDR2 YFSETQ. This CDR3 comprises 14 residues.